This T cell receptor (beta chain) appears in the sequencing data of a study of blood T cell repertoires in COVID-19. Study information: Donors in the United States, Italy and Spain gave samples during acute or convalescent COVID-19.

This CDR3 is built from 15 residues. Losses at the gene ends were 4 bases for V and 5 bases for J; bases not matched to a gene: 11. Germline V lookup: CDR1 SGHVS, CDR2 FNYEAQ. Sequenced by immunoSEQ multiplex PCR; TCRdb stores in-frame clones only, minus some. The sample contains around 60,000 clones, around 81% of which appear only once. The sequenced sample was peripheral blood. The V gene is TRBV7-6, the J gene TRBJ2-7, with TRBD1 matching 7 bases. The clonotype comes from a woman over 75 with acute or convalescent COVID-19. CDR3 bases: TGTGCCAGCAGCTCTGGACAGGTTACAAGGGACGAGCAGTACTTC. It codes for CASSSGQVTRDEQYF.